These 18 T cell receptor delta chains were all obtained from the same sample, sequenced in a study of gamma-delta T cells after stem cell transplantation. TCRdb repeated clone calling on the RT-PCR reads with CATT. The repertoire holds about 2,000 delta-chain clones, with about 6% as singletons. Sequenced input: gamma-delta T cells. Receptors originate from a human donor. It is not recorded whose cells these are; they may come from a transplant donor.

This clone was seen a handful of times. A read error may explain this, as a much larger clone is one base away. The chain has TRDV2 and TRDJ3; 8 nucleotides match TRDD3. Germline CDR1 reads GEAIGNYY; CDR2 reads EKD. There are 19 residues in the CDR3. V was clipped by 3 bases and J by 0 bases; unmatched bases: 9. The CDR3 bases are TGTGCCTGTGACTCGACTGGGGGCTACAGCTCCTGGGACACCCGACAGATGTTTTTC. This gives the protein CACDSTGGYSSWDTRQMFF.

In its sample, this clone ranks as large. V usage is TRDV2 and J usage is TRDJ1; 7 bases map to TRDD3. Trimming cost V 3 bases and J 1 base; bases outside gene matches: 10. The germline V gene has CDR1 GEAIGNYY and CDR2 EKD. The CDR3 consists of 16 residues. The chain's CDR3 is CACDVVGGLITDKLIF. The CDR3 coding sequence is TGTGCCTGTGACGTCGTTGGGGGACTGATCACCGATAAACTCATCTTT.

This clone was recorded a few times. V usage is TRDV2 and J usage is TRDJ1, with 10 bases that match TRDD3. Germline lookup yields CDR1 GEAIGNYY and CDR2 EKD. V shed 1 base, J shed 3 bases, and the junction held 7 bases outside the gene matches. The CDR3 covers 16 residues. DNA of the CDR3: TGTGCCTGTGACACGCTGGGGGATAAAGACGCCGATAAACTCATCTTT. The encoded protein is CACDTLGDKDADKLIF.

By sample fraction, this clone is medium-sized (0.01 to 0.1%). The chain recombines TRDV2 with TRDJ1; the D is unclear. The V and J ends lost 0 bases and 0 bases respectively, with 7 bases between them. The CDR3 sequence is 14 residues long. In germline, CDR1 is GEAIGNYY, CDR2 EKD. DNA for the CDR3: TGTGCCTGTGACACCGTACCCCACACCGATAAACTCATCTTT. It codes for CACDTVPHTDKLIF.

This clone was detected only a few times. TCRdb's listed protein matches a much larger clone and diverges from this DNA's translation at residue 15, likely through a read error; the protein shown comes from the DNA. Written as DNA, the CDR3 is TGTGCCTGTGACGAACTTACTGGGGGATACTCCGATAAACTCACCTTT. This encodes CACDELTGGYSDKLTF. This sequence joins TRDV2 and TRDJ1; TRDD3 aligns across 12 bases. The CDR3 consists of 16 residues. Germline V gives CDR1 GEAIGNYY, CDR2 EKD.

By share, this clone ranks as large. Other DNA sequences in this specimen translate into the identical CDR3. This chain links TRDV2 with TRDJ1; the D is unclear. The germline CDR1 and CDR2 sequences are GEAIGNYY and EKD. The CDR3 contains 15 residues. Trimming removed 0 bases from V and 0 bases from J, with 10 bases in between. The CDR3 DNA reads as TGTGCCTGTGACACCGTGGGCTCGTACACCGATAAACTCATCTTT. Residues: CACDTVGSYTDKLIF.

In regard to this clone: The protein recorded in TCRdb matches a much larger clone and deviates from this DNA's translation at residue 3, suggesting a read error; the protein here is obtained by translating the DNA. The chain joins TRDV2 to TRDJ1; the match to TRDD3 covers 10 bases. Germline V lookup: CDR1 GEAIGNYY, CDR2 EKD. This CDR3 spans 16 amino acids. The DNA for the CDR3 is TGTGCCCGTGACACGCTGGGGGATATCGTCGCCGATAAACTCATCTTT. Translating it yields CARDTLGDIVADKLIF.

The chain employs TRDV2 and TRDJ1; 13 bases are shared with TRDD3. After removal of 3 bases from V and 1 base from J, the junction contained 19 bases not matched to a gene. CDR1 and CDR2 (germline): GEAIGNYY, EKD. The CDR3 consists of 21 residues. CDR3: CACDGVLGDTLAGGGTDKLIF. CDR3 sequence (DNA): TGTGCCTGTGACGGCGTACTGGGGGATACGCTTGCGGGGGGAGGCACCGATAAACTCATCTTT.

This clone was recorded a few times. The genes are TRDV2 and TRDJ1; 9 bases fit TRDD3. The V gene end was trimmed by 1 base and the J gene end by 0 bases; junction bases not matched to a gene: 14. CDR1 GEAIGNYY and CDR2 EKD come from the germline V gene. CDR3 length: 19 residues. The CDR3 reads CACDTATGGRIPYTDKLIF. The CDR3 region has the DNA TGTGCCTGTGACACGGCAACTGGGGGACGAATCCCGTACACCGATAAACTCATCTTT.

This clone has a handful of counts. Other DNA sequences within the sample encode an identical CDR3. The CDR3 DNA is TGTGCCTGTGACGCTGTACTGGGGGATACGCGCATAGGTAAGCTCATCTTT. It encodes CACDAVLGDTRIGKLIF. The chain has TRDV2 and TRDJ1; TRDD3 matches 13 bases. Unmatched junction bases numbered 17, after V lost 3 bases and J lost 11 bases. Germline V CDR1 and CDR2: GEAIGNYY, EKD. The CDR3 has 17 amino acids.

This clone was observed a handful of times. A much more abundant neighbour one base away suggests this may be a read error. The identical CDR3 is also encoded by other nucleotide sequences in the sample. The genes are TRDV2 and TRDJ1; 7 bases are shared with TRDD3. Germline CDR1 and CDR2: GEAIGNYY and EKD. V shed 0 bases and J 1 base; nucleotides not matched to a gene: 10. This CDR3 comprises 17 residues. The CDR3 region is CACDTLSGGYLTDKLIF. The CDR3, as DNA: TGTGCCTGTGACACCCTGTCTGGGGGCTACCTCACCGATAAACTCATCTTT.

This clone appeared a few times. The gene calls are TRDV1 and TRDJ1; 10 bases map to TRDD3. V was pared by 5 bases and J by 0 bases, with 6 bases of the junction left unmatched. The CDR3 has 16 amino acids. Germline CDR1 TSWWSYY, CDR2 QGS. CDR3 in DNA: TGTGCTCTTGGGAATCGACTGGGGGATTACACCGATAAACTCATCTTT. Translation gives CALGNRLGDYTDKLIF.

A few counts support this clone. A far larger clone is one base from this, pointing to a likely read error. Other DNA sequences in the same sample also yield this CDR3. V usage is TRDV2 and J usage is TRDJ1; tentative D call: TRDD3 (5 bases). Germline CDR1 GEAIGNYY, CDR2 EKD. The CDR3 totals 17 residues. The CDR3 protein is CACDTAGGPTYTDKLIF. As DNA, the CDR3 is TGTGCCTGTGACACTGCGGGGGGCCCGACGTACACCGATAAACTCATCTTC.

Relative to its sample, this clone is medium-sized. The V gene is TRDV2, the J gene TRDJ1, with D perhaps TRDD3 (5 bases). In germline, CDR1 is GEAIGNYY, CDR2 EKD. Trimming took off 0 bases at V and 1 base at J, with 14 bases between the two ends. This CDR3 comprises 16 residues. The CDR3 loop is CACDTVGLPVTDKLIF. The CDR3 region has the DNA TGTGCCTGTGACACCGTGGGGTTGCCGGTCACCGATAAACTCATCTTT.

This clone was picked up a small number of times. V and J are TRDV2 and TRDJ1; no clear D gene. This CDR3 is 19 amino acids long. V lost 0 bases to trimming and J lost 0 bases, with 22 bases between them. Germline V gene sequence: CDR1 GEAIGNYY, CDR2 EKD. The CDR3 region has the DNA TGTGCCTGTGACACCCTCGGGGCTAACGTGATCGGGTACACCGATAAACTCATCTTT. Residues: CACDTLGANVIGYTDKLIF.

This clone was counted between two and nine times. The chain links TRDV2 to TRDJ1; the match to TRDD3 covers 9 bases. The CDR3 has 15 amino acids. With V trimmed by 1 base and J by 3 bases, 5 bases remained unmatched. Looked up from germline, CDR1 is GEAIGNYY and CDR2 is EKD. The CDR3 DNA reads TGTGCCTGTGACACGCTGGGGGATTCGGCCGATAAACTCATCTTT. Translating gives CACDTLGDSADKLIF.

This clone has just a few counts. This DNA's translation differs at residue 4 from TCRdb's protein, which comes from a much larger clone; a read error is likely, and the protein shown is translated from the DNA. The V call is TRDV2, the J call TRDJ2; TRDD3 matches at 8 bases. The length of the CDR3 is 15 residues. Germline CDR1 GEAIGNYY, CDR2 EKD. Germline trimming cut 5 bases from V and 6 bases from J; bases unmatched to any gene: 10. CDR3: CACGSVLGGSAQLFF. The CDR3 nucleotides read TGTGCCTGTGGCTCCGTACTGGGGGGGTCAGCACAACTCTTCTTT.

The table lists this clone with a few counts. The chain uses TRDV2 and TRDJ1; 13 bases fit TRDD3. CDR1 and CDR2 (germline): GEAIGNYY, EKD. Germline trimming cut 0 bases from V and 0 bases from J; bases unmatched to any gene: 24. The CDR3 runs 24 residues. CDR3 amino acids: CACDTVGATTVTGGYESYTDKLIF. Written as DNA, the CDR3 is TGTGCCTGTGACACCGTGGGGGCCACCACCGTGACTGGGGGATACGAGTCTTACACCGATAAACTCATCTTT.